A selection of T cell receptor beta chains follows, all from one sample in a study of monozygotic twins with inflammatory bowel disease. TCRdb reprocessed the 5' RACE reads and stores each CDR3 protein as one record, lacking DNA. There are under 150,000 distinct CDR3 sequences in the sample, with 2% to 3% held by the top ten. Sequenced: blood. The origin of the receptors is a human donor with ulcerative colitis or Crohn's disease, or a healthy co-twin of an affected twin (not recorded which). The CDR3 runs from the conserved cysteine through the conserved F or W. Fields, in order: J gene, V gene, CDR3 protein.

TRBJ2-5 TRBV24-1 CATSGPSGGIETQYF
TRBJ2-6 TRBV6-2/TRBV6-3 CASHRSGANVLTF
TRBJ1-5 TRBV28 CASSLSSQGSLQPQHF
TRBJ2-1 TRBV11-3 CASSSGGYNEQFF
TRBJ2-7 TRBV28 CASSILDSSYEQYF
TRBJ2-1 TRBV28 CASSSPGQFYNEQFF
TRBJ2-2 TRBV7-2 CASSKQGARFGELFF
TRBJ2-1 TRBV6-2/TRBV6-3 CASSYSGRGKNEQFF
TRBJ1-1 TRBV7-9 CASSLVGGATEAFF
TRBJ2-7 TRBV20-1 CSARDLSPSNRESSYEQYF
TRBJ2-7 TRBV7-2 CASSLAVTSYEQYF
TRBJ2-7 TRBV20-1 CSADRVESYEQYF
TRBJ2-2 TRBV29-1 CSAGPGNTGELFF
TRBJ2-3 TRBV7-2 CASSLRLLTDTQYF
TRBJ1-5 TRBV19 CASSIRRTNQPQHF
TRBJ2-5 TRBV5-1 CASSLEGQGETQYF
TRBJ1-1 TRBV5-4 CASSIVGTEAFF
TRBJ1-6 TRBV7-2 CASSTKGGSPLHF
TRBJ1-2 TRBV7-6 CASSLGQIRQGRGYGYTF
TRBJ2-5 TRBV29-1 CSAKPGRETQYF
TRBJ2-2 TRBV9 CASSVVPLAGELFF
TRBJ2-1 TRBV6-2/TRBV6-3 CASSKDRDRGNEQFF
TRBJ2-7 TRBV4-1 CATSGGGADAYEQYF
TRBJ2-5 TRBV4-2 CASSQDVGRGKQETQYF
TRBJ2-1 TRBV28 CASSLSGGSYNEQYF
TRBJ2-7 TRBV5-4 CASSSPGAGGREQYF
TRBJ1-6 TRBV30 CAWSMGRYYNSPLHF
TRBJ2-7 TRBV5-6 CASSFYMGQASYEQYF
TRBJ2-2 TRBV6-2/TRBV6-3 CASSYSTGRGDTGELFF
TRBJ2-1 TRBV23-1 CASSQSSAGAYNEQFF
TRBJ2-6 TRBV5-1 CASSFTTTASGANVLTF
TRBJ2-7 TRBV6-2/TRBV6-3 CASNYIGGRDIGYEQYF
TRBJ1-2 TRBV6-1 CASSPRTEGYTF
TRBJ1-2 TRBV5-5 CASSFGLTGGYTF
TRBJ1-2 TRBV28 CASSLARGYTF
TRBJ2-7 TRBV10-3 CASQGGSYEQYF
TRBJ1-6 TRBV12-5 CASGRQGESSPLHF
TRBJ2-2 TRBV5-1 CASRGQWNTGELFF
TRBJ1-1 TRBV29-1 CSVGRQGAEAFF
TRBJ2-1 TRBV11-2 CASSLMFQFNEQFF
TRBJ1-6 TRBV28 CASSLGDYRDSPLHF
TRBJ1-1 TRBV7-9 CASSPHVRVNTEAFF
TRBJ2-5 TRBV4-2 CASSQADSSGGKQETQYF
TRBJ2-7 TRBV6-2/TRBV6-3 CASSPRTRASYEQYF
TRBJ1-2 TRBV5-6 CASSPGMISNYGYTF
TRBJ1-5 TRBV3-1 CASSQTGRNNQPQHF
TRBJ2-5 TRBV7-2 CASSWRLQETQYF
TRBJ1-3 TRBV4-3 CASSVGTGGINTIYF
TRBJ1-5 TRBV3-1 CASSQSGQGYQPQHF
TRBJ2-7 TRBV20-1 CSARGGRDYEQYF
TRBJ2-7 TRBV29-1 CSPRDRQRSSYEQYF
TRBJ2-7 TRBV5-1 CASSLADNSVYEQYF
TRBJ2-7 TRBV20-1 CSAPRTGVGTYEQYF
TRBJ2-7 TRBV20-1 CSASRHYEQYF